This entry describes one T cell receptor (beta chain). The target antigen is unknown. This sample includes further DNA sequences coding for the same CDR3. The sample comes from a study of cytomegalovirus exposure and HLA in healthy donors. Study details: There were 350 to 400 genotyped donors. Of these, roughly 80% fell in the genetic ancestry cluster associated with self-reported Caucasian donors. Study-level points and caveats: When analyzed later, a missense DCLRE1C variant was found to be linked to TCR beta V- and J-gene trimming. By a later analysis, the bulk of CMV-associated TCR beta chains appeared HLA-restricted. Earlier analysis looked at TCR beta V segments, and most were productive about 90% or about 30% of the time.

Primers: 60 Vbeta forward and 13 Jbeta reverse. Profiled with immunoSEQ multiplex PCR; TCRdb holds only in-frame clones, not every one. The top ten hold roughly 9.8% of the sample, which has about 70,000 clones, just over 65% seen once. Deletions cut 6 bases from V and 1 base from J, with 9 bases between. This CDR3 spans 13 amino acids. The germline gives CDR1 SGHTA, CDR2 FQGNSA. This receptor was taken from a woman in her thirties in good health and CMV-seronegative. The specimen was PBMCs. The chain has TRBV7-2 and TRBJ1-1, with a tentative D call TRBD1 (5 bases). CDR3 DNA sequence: TGTGCCAGCAGTCTAGACAGGAACACTGAAGCTTTCTTT. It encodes CASSLDRNTEAFF.